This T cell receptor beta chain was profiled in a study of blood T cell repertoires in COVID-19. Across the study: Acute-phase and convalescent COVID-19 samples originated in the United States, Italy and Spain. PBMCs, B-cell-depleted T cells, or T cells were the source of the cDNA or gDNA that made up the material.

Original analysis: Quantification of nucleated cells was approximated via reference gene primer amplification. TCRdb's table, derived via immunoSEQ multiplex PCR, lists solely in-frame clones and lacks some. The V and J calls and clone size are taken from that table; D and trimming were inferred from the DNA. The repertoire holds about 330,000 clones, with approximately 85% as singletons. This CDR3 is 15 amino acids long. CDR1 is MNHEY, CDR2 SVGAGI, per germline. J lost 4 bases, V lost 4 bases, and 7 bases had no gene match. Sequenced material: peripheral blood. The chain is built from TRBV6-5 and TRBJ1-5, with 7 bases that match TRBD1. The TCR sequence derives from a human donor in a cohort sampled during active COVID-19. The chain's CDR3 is CASSSRTGENQPQHF. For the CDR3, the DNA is TGTGCCAGCAGTTCCCGGACAGGAGAGAATCAGCCCCAGCATTTT.